This section outlines one T cell receptor beta chain sequence together with its context. Its antigen remains undetermined. No qualities accompany the bases; no much larger clone lies one base away. This sample is drawn from a study of Graves' ophthalmopathy and Graves' hyperthyroidism (dated by TCRdb to between 2017 and 2018). Turning to the overall study: Peripheral blood was collected before any treatment was given, at the time of initial diagnosis. A discovery set of 100 patients (43 ophthalmopathy, 55 to 60 stable hyperthyroidism) was enrolled to explore V-J signatures distinguishing ophthalmopathy from hyperthyroidism. The study used signatures of the TCR beta repertoire to tell Graves' ophthalmopathy apart from Graves' hyperthyroidism and to predict which patients would progress to ophthalmopathy. For independent validation, a separate cohort was made up of fewer than 20 hyperthyroidism patients plus 17 patients who later progressed from hyperthyroidism to ophthalmopathy. Following sample collection, hyperthyroidism patients were given methimazole at a starting dose of 30 mg daily, and ophthalmopathy patients were given high-dose intravenous methylprednisolone. In a handful of hyperthyroidism patients, the T-cell repertoires found in thyroid tissue were compared with those found in blood. In total, 120 to 150 blood samples were TCR-sequenced: under 45 ophthalmopathy, approximately 80 hyperthyroidism and some 17 hyperthyroidism-to-ophthalmopathy patients.

What the study reported, not specific to this receptor: No statistical method was used to predetermine the sample size, and group allocation was not hidden from the investigators. Most of the expanded thyroid clonotypes with a frequency above 0.001 were also detected in blood, and it was suggested that the thyroid immune response may be reflected by blood repertoires. In validation, the model predicted ophthalmopathy progression with about 71% sensitivity and 72.22% specificity; eleven to twelve predicted patients were CT-confirmed with GO in a median of approximately six months. In cross-validation, the 13-signature model distinguished ophthalmopathy from stable hyperthyroidism with 85% to 90% sensitivity and approximately 81% specificity, and in the test set the corresponding values were about 80% and 75%.

Patients with ophthalmopathy had moderately to severely active disease, with a Clinical Activity Score of 3 or more, a NOSPECS grade of 4 or more, and a disease duration of less than 3 months. Anyone with other autoimmune diseases, uncontrolled infections, pregnancy or lactation was excluded from the study. Clinical symptoms, serum thyroxine, TRAb, thyroid ultrasound and orbital computed tomography were used for diagnosis. PBMCs were isolated from about 10 ml of fresh peripheral blood by Ficoll-Paque density gradient centrifugation. Total RNA was extracted with Trizol reagent and quality-checked on an Agilent 2100 Bioanalyzer. For repertoire sequencing, TCR beta CDR3 regions were amplified from RNA transcripts. The first round was an RT-PCR using HTBI primers with the Qiagen OneStep RT-PCR kit, and this first round was followed by a second-round multiplex PCR, then size selection and purification. Libraries were sequenced on an Illumina HiSeq2000 using paired-end 100 bp reads. In the source study's methods: SOAPnuke was used for read processing, and reads with adapters, uncalled bases, a mean Phred below 15, or no exact constant-primer or identifier match were discarded. COPE v1.2.5 was used to merge the high-quality paired reads. Each unique nucleotide sequence was defined as a clonotype, and clonotypes were aligned to IMGT TRB V, D and J references with MiTCR v1.1. Only V-J combinations with frequency above 0.0001 were analysed, covering about 99% of repertoires. For each V-J combination, a TCR clonal expansion and chaos score was defined as F50 clonal expansion divided by the chaos observed in the TCRdist matrix. Welch's t-statistics and random forest were used to reduce the features to 10 to 15 V-J combinations, which were then used as input to a naive Bayes classifier. The similarity between thyroid and blood repertoires was quantified using the Morisita-Horn index. TCRdb applied fastp at Q25 and MiXCR to the public reads, then kept only in-frame beta chains. Each CDR3 protein appears once, grouped with its most common genes and DNA. These V and J calls are TCRdb output, not the study's own analysis. Across this sample there are approximately 700,000 distinct CDR3 sequences, with roughly 39% seen only once. 3% to 4% of the sample belongs to the ten largest clones.

V is cut back by 10 bases and J by 0 bases, with 9 bases in the junction unmatched. The CDR1 and CDR2 encoded by the germline V gene are ENHRY and SYGVKD. From the cysteine up to the phenylalanine, the CDR3 has a length of 16 residues. The read is trimmed to its CDR3 DNA, 48 bases read in frame from base 1. The chain is encoded by TRBV10-3 joined to TRBJ2-5; 12 middle bases align to TRBD2. This clonotype was obtained from an adult man with Graves' ophthalmopathy. Sequenced sample: peripheral blood. The CDR3 is CATRGLAGGYQETQYF. Read as DNA, the sequence is TGTGCCACCAGAGGGCTAGCGGGAGGGTACCAAGAGACCCAGTACTTC.